The 30 T cell receptor beta chains listed next were all sequenced from one sample in a study of identifying expanded T cells in peripheral blood. Sequencing used immunoSEQ multiplex PCR; TCRdb keeps in-frame clones, though not all of them. The repertoire has 90,000 to 100,000 clones, around nine tenths of them found once; the top ten carry about 3.9%. The specimen was blood. The receptors here all came from a person aged 18-70 years in good health.

The V call is TRBV7-9, the J call TRBJ2-1; 14 bases fit TRBD2. This CDR3 has 15 amino acids. V trimming: 4 bases; J trimming: 8 bases; junction bases outside the gene matches: 4. Germline CDR1 reads SEHNR; CDR2 reads FQNEAQ (reference sequence). This CDR3 reads CASSSGTSGSDEQFF. CDR3 nucleotide sequence: TGTGCCAGCAGCTCCGGGACTAGCGGGAGTGATGAGCAGTTCTTC.

The chain uses TRBV9 and TRBJ1-3; D might be TRBD1 (6 bases). The V gene's germline CDR1 is SGDLS and CDR2 YYNGEE. This CDR3 has 17 amino acids. With 0 bases removed from V and 0 bases from J, the gap between germline ends came to 13 bases. CDR3: CASSVVPGHNSGNTIYF. CDR3 DNA: TGTGCCAGCAGCGTAGTCCCGGGACACAACTCTGGAAACACCATATATTTT. The whole variable domain, remainder taken from reference TRBV9 and TRBJ1-3, is DSGVTQTPKHLITATGQRVTLRCSPRSGDLSVYWYQQSLDQGLQFLIQYYNGEERAKGNILERFSAQQFPDLHSELNLSSLELGDSALYFCASSVVPGHNSGNTIYFGEGSWLTVV.

This clone was counted a few times. V and J are TRBV30 and TRBJ1-3, with D hard to call. CDR1 and CDR2 from the germline V gene are GTSNPN and SVGIG (reference sequence). V was shortened by 7 bases and J by 1 base, with 5 bases between the two germline ends. This CDR3 has 11 amino acids. The CDR3 DNA follows: TGTGCCTCTCCTTCTGGAAACACCATATATTTT. As protein: CASPSGNTIYF.

The chain recombines TRBV4-3 with TRBJ2-3; no definite D call. The CDR3 is made up of 16 amino acids. V shed 1 base and J shed 0 bases, with 11 bases lying between them. CDR1 is LGHNA, CDR2 YSLEER, per germline. As DNA, the CDR3 is TGCGCCAGCAGCCAAGGACCCGGATATAGCACAGATACGCAGTATTTT. Its translation: CASSQGPGYSTDTQYF.

The chain couples TRBV6-5 to TRBJ1-1; 11 nucleotides align to TRBD1. Trimming cost V 6 bases and J 1 base; bases outside gene matches: 4. CDR1 is MNHEY, CDR2 SVGAGI, per germline. This CDR3 comprises 15 residues. This chain's CDR3 is CASRRDRGTNTEAFF. The CDR3 nucleotides are TGTGCCAGCAGACGGGACAGGGGGACGAACACTGAAGCTTTCTTT.

This clone was seen just once. The gene calls are TRBV27 and TRBJ2-1, with D perhaps being TRBD1 or TRBD2 (5 bases each). Germline CDR1 is MNHEY and CDR2 is SMNVEV (reference sequence). The CDR3 covers 13 residues. Trimming removed 8 bases from V and 6 bases from J, with 14 bases in between. The CDR3 coding sequence is TGTGCCAGCGGGGGTGTGACTACCAATGAGCAGTTCTTC. Its protein product is CASGGVTTNEQFF.

The chain joins TRBV5-1 to TRBJ2-7, with 9 bases lining up with TRBD1. CDR1 and CDR2 (germline): SGHRS, YFSETQ. V lost 0 bases to trimming and J lost 4 bases; unmatched junction nucleotides: 2. CDR3 length equals 14 residues. The DNA of the CDR3 is TGCGCCAGCAGCTTGGGACAGGGGGTGTACGAGCAGTACTTC. The encoded protein is CASSLGQGVYEQYF.

The rearrangement links TRBV15 to TRBJ2-3; 10 bases are a match to TRBD1. The germline gives CDR1 LNHNV, CDR2 YYDKDF (reference sequence). Unmatched junction bases numbered 5, after V lost 1 base and J lost 4 bases. The CDR3 runs 16 residues. CDR3 DNA: TGTGCCACCAGCAGAGGCGACAGGGGGCTGGCAGATACGCAGTATTTT. Translating it yields CATSRGDRGLADTQYF.

V and J are TRBV10-3 and TRBJ1-2; 8 bases are a match to TRBD1. In germline, CDR1 is ENHRY, CDR2 SYGVKD. There are 14 residues in the CDR3. With 7 bases clipped from V and 5 bases from J, the junction kept 9 bases outside the gene matches. The CDR3 sequence: CAINQGQGGYGYTF. CDR3 coding DNA: TGTGCCATCAACCAAGGACAGGGAGGGTATGGCTACACCTTC.

The chain carries TRBV4-3 and TRBJ2-3; a weak D match, TRBD2 (6 bases). V dropped 0 bases and J dropped 6 bases, with 10 bases sitting between them. Germline V gene sequence: CDR1 LGHNA, CDR2 YSLEER. The CDR3 has 14 residues. CDR3 region: CASSQEPGRDTQYF. In nucleotides, the CDR3 is TGCGCCAGCAGCCAAGAGCCAGGGAGGGATACGCAGTATTTT.

The V gene is TRBV28, the J gene TRBJ1-2; 7 bases fit TRBD1. Trimming cost V 4 bases and J 4 bases; bases outside gene matches: 6. Germline loops: CDR1 MDHEN, CDR2 SYDVKM. The CDR3 has 14 residues. This chain's CDR3 is CASSSGGSGYGYTF. For the CDR3, the DNA is TGTGCCAGCAGTTCAGGGGGTAGCGGCTATGGCTACACCTTC.

This chain links TRBV10-2 with TRBJ2-2; 8 bases are shared with TRBD1. This CDR3 comprises 14 residues. V gave up 11 bases and J gave up 4 bases; unmatched junction bases: 9. Germline assignment: CDR1 WSHSY and CDR2 SAAADI. The CDR3 loop is CAAQGAPSTGELFF. In nucleotides, the CDR3 is TGCGCCGCTCAGGGGGCGCCTTCCACCGGGGAGCTGTTTTTT.

This chain joins TRBV5-1 and TRBJ2-7; 9 nucleotides line up with TRBD2. The CDR3 covers 16 residues. V shed 4 bases and J 5 bases; nucleotides not matched to a gene: 13. The V gene's germline CDR1 is SGHRS and CDR2 YFSETQ. CDR3: CASSPKRAGGGNEQYF. The CDR3 coding sequence is TGCGCCAGCAGCCCGAAACGAGCGGGAGGAGGGAACGAGCAGTACTTC.

This clone was recorded only once. J is TRBJ2-7 and V is TRBV27, with a weak D call TRBD1 (5 bases). Germline V gene sequence: CDR1 MNHEY, CDR2 SMNVEV (reference sequence). Trimming cost V 3 bases and J 1 base, with 13 bases left between them. The CDR3 sequence is 15 residues long. The CDR3 coding sequence is TGTGCCAGCAGTTTTACTGCAGGGCCTTCCTACGAGCAGTACTTC. Encoded protein: CASSFTAGPSYEQYF.

The CDR3 loop reads CASSGVRGGGTDTQYF. The CDR3 DNA sequence: TGCGCCAGCAGCGGGGTGCGGGGGGGCGGCACAGATACGCAGTATTTT. This sequence joins TRBV5-1 and TRBJ2-3, with 9 bases aligning to TRBD2. With V trimmed by 4 bases and J by 1 base, 7 bases remained unmatched. This CDR3 region has 16 residues. The germline CDR1 and CDR2 sequences are SGHRS and YFSETQ. The whole variable domain, remainder taken from reference TRBV5-1 and TRBJ2-3, is KAGVTQTPRYLIKTRGQQVTLSCSPISGHRSVSWYQQTPGQGLQFLFEYFSETQRNKGNFPGRFSGRQFSNSRSEMNVSTLELGDSALYLCASSGVRGGGTDTQYFGPGTRLTVL.

The chain links TRBV11-3 to TRBJ2-1, with 12 bases lining up with TRBD2. The CDR3 sequence is 16 residues long. Germline assignment: CDR1 SGHNT and CDR2 YENEEA. V was clipped by 1 base and J by 4 bases; unmatched bases: 2. This CDR3 reads CASSLGLAGVYNEQFF. DNA for the CDR3: TGTGCCAGCAGCTTAGGACTAGCGGGGGTATACAATGAGCAGTTCTTC. Complete variable domain (other parts from reference TRBV11-3 and TRBJ2-1): EAGVVQSPRYKIIEKKQPVAFWCNPISGHNTLYWYLQNLGQGPELLIRYENEEAVDDSQLPKDRFSAERLKGVDSTLKIQPAELGDSAVYLCASSLGLAGVYNEQFFGPGTRLTVL.

The chain carries TRBV27 and TRBJ2-7; the match to TRBD1 covers 7 bases. The CDR3 runs to 14 residues. Germline lookup yields CDR1 MNHEY and CDR2 SMNVEV (reference sequence). The V gene end was trimmed by 6 bases and the J gene end by 0 bases; junction bases not matched to a gene: 5. The CDR3 bases are TGTGCCAGCAGCCCTGGACAGGCCTCCTACGAGCAGTACTTC. This sequence encodes CASSPGQASYEQYF.

The chain has TRBV7-9 and TRBJ2-7; perhaps TRBD1 as D (6 bases). The CDR3 length is 13 residues. CDR1 is SEHNR, CDR2 FQNEAQ, per germline (reference sequence). Trimming cost V 5 bases and J 3 bases, with 11 bases left between them. As DNA, the CDR3 is TGTGCCAGCAGCGCCGGACAGAACTACGAGCAGTACTTC. Translated, it gives CASSAGQNYEQYF. The entire variable domain, with the rest obtained from reference TRBV7-9 and TRBJ2-7, is as follows: DTGVSQNPRHKITKRGQNVTFRCDPISEHNRLYWYRQTLGQGPEFLTYFQNEAQLEKSRLLSDRFSAERPKGSFSTLEIQRTEQGDSAMYLCASSAGQNYEQYFGPGTRLTVT.

The chain joins TRBV6-1 to TRBJ1-2; maybe TRBD1 (5 bases). CDR1 and CDR2 (germline): MNHNS, SASEGT. The CDR3 runs to 12 residues. V was cut by 3 bases and J by 10 bases, with 12 bases left in between. CDR3 sequence: CASSDRQLTYTF. DNA of the CDR3: TGTGCCAGCAGTGATAGACAGTTAACCTACACCTTC.

This clone was recorded once. The chain has TRBV7-9 and TRBJ1-1; 7 nucleotides line up with TRBD1. Germline CDR1 and CDR2: SEHNR and FQNEAQ (reference sequence). CDR3 length equals 14 residues. J was trimmed by 4 bases and V by 4 bases; bases with no gene match: 6. CDR3 nucleotide sequence: TGTGCCAGCAGCTGGAGACAGGGTGGCACTGAAGCTTTCTTT. This codes for CASSWRQGGTEAFF.

The chain couples TRBV4-1 to TRBJ2-7; TRBD1 might be the D (6 bases). Trimming stripped 0 bases from V and 2 bases from J, with 11 bases between. Germline values: CDR1 MGHRA, CDR2 YSYEKL. The CDR3 is 15 amino acids. CDR3 DNA sequence: TGCGCCAGCAGCCAAGACAGGGGACACACCTACGAGCAGTACTTC. This codes for CASSQDRGHTYEQYF.

The chain employs TRBV5-4 and TRBJ1-3; 10 bases map to TRBD1. Germline V gene sequence: CDR1 SGHNT, CDR2 YYREEE (reference sequence). V shed 4 bases, J shed 2 bases, and the junction held 3 bases outside the gene matches. The CDR3 totals 15 residues. The CDR3 protein is CASSTGTGAGNTIYF. The CDR3 nucleotides read TGTGCCAGCAGCACCGGGACAGGGGCTGGAAACACCATATATTTT.

CDR3 bases: TGTGCCAGCAGCTTAATGGGGTATGGGAACACTGAAGCTTTCTTT. Amino acids: CASSLMGYGNTEAFF. The rearrangement joins TRBV7-3 to TRBJ1-1; D is unresolved. The V end lost 1 base, the J end lost 1 base, and 10 bases lay between the germline ends. From germline, CDR1 is SGHTA and CDR2 FQGTGA. The CDR3 has 15 residues.

This chain joins TRBV5-1 and TRBJ2-1; D remains unclear. Germline V lookup: CDR1 SGHRS, CDR2 YFSETQ. This CDR3 is 12 amino acids long. The V end was cut by 0 bases, the J end by 13 bases, with 11 bases between. CDR3 in amino acids: CASSLVSPPQFF. As DNA, the CDR3 is TGCGCCAGCAGCTTGGTGTCGCCTCCTCAGTTCTTC. Full variable domain (missing parts from reference TRBV5-1 and TRBJ2-1): KAGVTQTPRYLIKTRGQQVTLSCSPISGHRSVSWYQQTPGQGLQFLFEYFSETQRNKGNFPGRFSGRQFSNSRSEMNVSTLELGDSALYLCASSLVSPPQFFGPGTRLTVL.

This chain links TRBV28 with TRBJ2-7; the match to TRBD1 covers 10 bases. The CDR3 totals 14 residues. V lost 4 bases, J lost 5 bases, and 5 bases stayed unmatched. Germline loops: CDR1 MDHEN, CDR2 SYDVKM. CDR3 nucleotide sequence: TGTGCCAGCAGTTCCGGGACAGGGGCCGACGAGCAGTACTTC. Its protein is CASSSGTGADEQYF.

The count of this clone is one. This chain joins TRBV29-1 and TRBJ2-7; 7 nucleotides line up with TRBD1. Germline CDR1 and CDR2: SQVTM and ANQGSEA. The CDR3 length is 14 residues. Trimming cost V 6 bases and J 5 bases; bases outside gene matches: 13. In DNA form, the CDR3 reads TGCAGCGTCGTGGGGACAGATCTTTCGGACGAGCAGTACTTC. This gives the protein CSVVGTDLSDEQYF.

V and J are TRBV7-9 and TRBJ1-5; no firm D call. Trimming removed 0 bases at V and 3 bases at J, with 9 bases between. This CDR3 spans 15 amino acids. Germline-derived CDR1 and CDR2 are SEHNR and FQNEAQ (reference sequence). CDR3 amino acids: CASSLALGYNQPQHF. CDR3 nucleotide sequence: TGTGCCAGCAGCTTAGCTTTAGGCTACAATCAGCCCCAGCATTTT.

This chain links TRBV19 with TRBJ2-7; D gene unclear. The CDR3 has 12 amino acids. The germline gives CDR1 LNHDA, CDR2 SQIVND (reference sequence). Trimming took 5 bases from V and 2 from J, leaving 7 bases between them. The CDR3 here is CASSFSPYEQYF. In nucleotides, the CDR3 is TGTGCCAGTAGTTTCAGCCCCTACGAGCAGTACTTC.

The rearrangement links TRBV28 to TRBJ2-2; 9 bases fit TRBD2. The germline CDR1 and CDR2 sequences are MDHEN and SYDVKM. The CDR3 covers 16 residues. V shed 2 bases and J 5 bases; nucleotides not matched to a gene: 6. CDR3: CASSLAGGISTGELFF. In DNA, the CDR3 is TGTGCCAGCAGTTTAGCGGGGGGGATTTCAACCGGGGAGCTGTTTTTT.

This clone was observed once. The V and J genes are TRBV5-5 and TRBJ1-3; D is ambiguous. V lost 0 bases, J lost 2 bases, and 6 bases lay in between. CDR3 length: 14 amino acids. Germline V lookup: CDR1 SGHKS, CDR2 YYEKEE (reference sequence). The chain's CDR3 is CASSLGGAGNTIYF. The CDR3 DNA reads TGTGCCAGCAGCTTGGGGGGTGCTGGAAACACCATATATTTT.